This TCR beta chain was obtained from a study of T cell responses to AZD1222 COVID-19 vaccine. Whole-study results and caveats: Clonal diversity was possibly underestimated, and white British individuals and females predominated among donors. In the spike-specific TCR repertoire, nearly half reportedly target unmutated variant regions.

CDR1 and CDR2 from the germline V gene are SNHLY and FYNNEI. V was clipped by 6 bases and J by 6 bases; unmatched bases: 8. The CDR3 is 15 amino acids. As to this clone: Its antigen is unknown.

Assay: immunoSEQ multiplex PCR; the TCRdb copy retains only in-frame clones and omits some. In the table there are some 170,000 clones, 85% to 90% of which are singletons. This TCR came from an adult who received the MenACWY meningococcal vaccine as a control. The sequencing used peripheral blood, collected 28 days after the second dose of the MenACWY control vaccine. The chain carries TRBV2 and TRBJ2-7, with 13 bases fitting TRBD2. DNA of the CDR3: TGTGCCAGCAGAGGACTAGCGGGAGTTGAGGCCGAGCAGTACTTC. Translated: CASRGLAGVEAEQYF.